The rows below give T cell receptor beta chains drawn from one sample of a study of T cells in narcolepsy. Data came from immunoSEQ multiplex PCR; TCRdb stores just in-frame clones and leaves some out. There are about 29,000 clones in the sample; about 87% occur only once, and 0.85% to 1% lies in the top ten. Sequenced: memory (CD45RA-) CD4+ T cells from blood. Source of these receptors: a human donor in good health. Each CDR3 is given with its conserved first and last residue. A D gene is named only where the DNA matches it firmly. The size entry is marked missing in some rows and otherwise reads once, few, many or a size class.

j_gene: TRBJ2-2; v_gene: TRBV7-2; abundance: .; d_gene: .; CDR3aa: CASPQRRQANTGELFF; CDR3nt: TGTGCCAGCCCCCAACGGCGGCAAGCGAACACCGGGGAGCTGTTTTTT
j_gene: TRBJ1-1; v_gene: TRBV10-2; abundance: .; d_gene: .; CDR3aa: CASGPWDTRDTEAFF; CDR3nt: TGCGCCAGCGGGCCGTGGGACACGAGGGACACTGAAGCTTTCTTT
j_gene: TRBJ1-1; v_gene: TRBV19; abundance: few; d_gene: .; CDR3aa: CASSIGRGEAFF; CDR3nt: TGTGCCAGTAGTATAGGCAGGGGAGAAGCTTTCTTT
j_gene: TRBJ2-3; v_gene: TRBV19; abundance: .; d_gene: .; CDR3aa: CASSIYGGSTDTQYF; CDR3nt: TGTGCCAGTAGTATATACGGAGGAAGCACAGATACGCAGTATTTT
j_gene: TRBJ1-6; v_gene: TRBV19; abundance: .; d_gene: TRBD1; CDR3aa: CASSRTGTEGSPLHF; CDR3nt: TGTGCCAGTAGTCGAACCGGGACAGAGGGTTCACCCCTCCACTTT
j_gene: TRBJ2-7; v_gene: TRBV2; abundance: .; d_gene: .; CDR3aa: CASTRDRSYEQYF; CDR3nt: TGTGCCAGTACCCGGGATCGGTCCTACGAGCAGTACTTC
j_gene: TRBJ1-3; v_gene: TRBV6-5; abundance: .; d_gene: .; CDR3aa: CASSYSNGVGNTIYF; CDR3nt: TGTGCCAGCAGTTACTCGAACGGGGTAGGAAACACCATATATTTT
j_gene: TRBJ2-7; v_gene: TRBV30; abundance: .; d_gene: .; CDR3aa: CAWSASRSGHEQYF; CDR3nt: TGTGCCTGGAGTGCTAGCAGAAGTGGTCACGAGCAGTACTTC
j_gene: TRBJ2-5; v_gene: TRBV4-3; abundance: .; d_gene: .; CDR3aa: CASSQVIDGETQYF; CDR3nt: TGCGCCAGCAGCCAAGTCATCGATGGGGAGACCCAGTACTTC
j_gene: TRBJ2-1; v_gene: TRBV10-3; abundance: few; d_gene: TRBD2; CDR3aa: CAISESFLGGPVNEQFF; CDR3nt: TGTGCCATCAGTGAGTCTTTTTTGGGAGGGCCAGTAAATGAGCAGTTCTTC
j_gene: TRBJ2-5; v_gene: TRBV30; abundance: .; d_gene: TRBD2; CDR3aa: CAWSVRGRASETQYF; CDR3nt: TGTGCCTGGAGTGTACGCGGGAGGGCCTCAGAGACCCAGTACTTC
j_gene: TRBJ2-5; v_gene: TRBV5-1; abundance: .; d_gene: .; CDR3aa: CASSSGGGEETQYF; CDR3nt: TGCGCCAGCAGCTCAGGGGGGGGCGAGGAGACCCAGTACTTC
j_gene: TRBJ1-6; v_gene: TRBV7-9; abundance: few; d_gene: TRBD1; CDR3aa: CASSSGTGGYNSPLHF; CDR3nt: TGTGCCAGCAGCTCGGGGACAGGAGGATATAATTCACCCCTCCACTTT
j_gene: TRBJ1-5; v_gene: TRBV2; abundance: .; d_gene: TRBD1; CDR3aa: CASSDKAGGSQPQHF; CDR3nt: TGTGCCAGCAGTGACAAGGCAGGGGGGAGTCAGCCCCAGCATTTT
j_gene: TRBJ2-7; v_gene: TRBV5-1; abundance: few; d_gene: TRBD2; CDR3aa: CASSLTSGFYEQYF; CDR3nt: TGCGCCAGCAGCTTGACTAGCGGATTTTACGAGCAGTACTTC
j_gene: TRBJ1-1; v_gene: TRBV7-2; abundance: .; d_gene: .; CDR3aa: CASSISLTSITFF; CDR3nt: TGTGCCAGCAGTATCTCACTTACAAGTATAACTTTCTTT
j_gene: TRBJ1-2; v_gene: TRBV6-5; abundance: .; d_gene: .; CDR3aa: CASSPTGYGYTF; CDR3nt: TGTGCCAGCAGTCCTACAGGGTATGGCTACACCTTC
j_gene: TRBJ1-6; v_gene: TRBV6-1; abundance: .; d_gene: .; CDR3aa: CASSEATPSQGYNSPLHF; CDR3nt: TGTGCCAGCAGTGAAGCCACGCCGTCTCAGGGTTATAATTCGCCCCTCCACTTT
j_gene: TRBJ2-1; v_gene: TRBV21-1; abundance: .; d_gene: .; CDR3aa: CASSARTGPYYSYNEQFF; CDR3nt: TGTGCCAGCAGCGCCCGTACAGGGCCCTACTATAGTTACAATGAGCAGTTCTTC
j_gene: TRBJ1-2; v_gene: TRBV19; abundance: .; d_gene: TRBD1; CDR3aa: CASSIDRVYGYTF; CDR3nt: TGTGCCAGTAGTATCGACAGGGTGTATGGCTACACCTTC
j_gene: TRBJ2-5; v_gene: TRBV2; abundance: .; d_gene: .; CDR3aa: CASSGGQETQYF; CDR3nt: TGTGCCAGCAGTGGGGGGCAAGAGACCCAGTACTTC
j_gene: TRBJ1-4; v_gene: TRBV18; abundance: .; d_gene: TRBD1; CDR3aa: CASSLGQVEKLFF; CDR3nt: TGTGCCAGCTCACTGGGACAGGTTGAAAAACTGTTTTTT
j_gene: TRBJ1-5; v_gene: TRBV10-3; abundance: few; d_gene: .; CDR3aa: CAAETESNQPQHF; CDR3nt: TGTGCCGCGGAGACAGAAAGCAATCAGCCCCAGCATTTT
j_gene: TRBJ1-1; v_gene: TRBV28; abundance: .; d_gene: .; CDR3aa: CASSFLPGGTEAFF; CDR3nt: TGTGCCAGCAGTTTTTTACCCGGCGGGACTGAAGCTTTCTTT
j_gene: TRBJ2-5; v_gene: TRBV4-1; abundance: .; d_gene: .; CDR3aa: CASSQDHRGEETQYF; CDR3nt: TGCGCCAGCAGCCAAGATCACCGGGGAGAAGAGACCCAGTACTTC
j_gene: TRBJ2-1; v_gene: TRBV7-2; abundance: few; d_gene: TRBD1; CDR3aa: CASSYGQANPTRHYEQFF; CDR3nt: TGTGCCAGCAGCTACGGACAGGCGAACCCGACCCGACACTATGAGCAGTTCTTC
j_gene: TRBJ1-3; v_gene: TRBV13; abundance: few; d_gene: .; CDR3aa: CASSLRGNTIYF; CDR3nt: TGTGCCAGCAGCTTAAGGGGAAACACCATATATTTT
j_gene: TRBJ2-3; v_gene: TRBV5-1; abundance: .; d_gene: TRBD2; CDR3aa: CASSSLTSGVLDTQYF; CDR3nt: TGCGCCAGCAGCTCCCTGACTAGCGGGGTATTAGATACGCAGTATTTT
j_gene: TRBJ2-3; v_gene: TRBV11-2; abundance: .; d_gene: .; CDR3aa: CASSPGGLSTDTQYF; CDR3nt: TGTGCCAGCAGCCCGGGGGGCCTGAGCACAGATACGCAGTATTTT
j_gene: TRBJ2-7; v_gene: TRBV6-1; abundance: .; d_gene: TRBD2; CDR3aa: CASSSPGLAGVEQYF; CDR3nt: TGTGCCAGCAGTTCCCCGGGACTAGCGGGAGTCGAGCAGTACTTC
j_gene: TRBJ2-7; v_gene: TRBV18; abundance: .; d_gene: .; CDR3aa: CASSPPTPGPLYEQYF; CDR3nt: TGTGCCAGCTCACCACCCACCCCGGGACCGCTTTACGAGCAGTACTTC
j_gene: TRBJ2-5; v_gene: TRBV30; abundance: once; d_gene: .; CDR3aa: CAWSVMVQETQYF; CDR3nt: TGTGCCTGGAGTGTAATGGTCCAAGAGACCCAGTACTTC
j_gene: TRBJ1-5; v_gene: TRBV19; abundance: .; d_gene: TRBD1; CDR3aa: CASSKRDRVGQPQHF; CDR3nt: TGTGCCAGTAGTAAGCGGGACAGGGTGGGACAGCCCCAGCATTTT
j_gene: TRBJ2-1; v_gene: TRBV6-4; abundance: .; d_gene: TRBD2; CDR3aa: CASSERASGSNEQFF; CDR3nt: TGTGCCAGCAGTGAACGGGCTAGCGGGTCCAATGAGCAGTTCTTC
j_gene: TRBJ1-1; v_gene: TRBV19; abundance: .; d_gene: TRBD1; CDR3aa: CASSRTGAAPEAFF; CDR3nt: TGTGCCAGTAGTAGGACAGGGGCGGCCCCTGAAGCTTTCTTT
j_gene: TRBJ2-5; v_gene: TRBV29-1; abundance: .; d_gene: .; CDR3aa: CSVRQQETQYF; CDR3nt: TGCAGCGTCAGACAGCAAGAGACCCAGTACTTC
j_gene: TRBJ2-7; v_gene: TRBV11-3; abundance: .; d_gene: .; CDR3aa: CASSSGERRQSSYEQYF; CDR3nt: TGTGCCAGCAGCTCGGGGGAGAGAAGACAGAGCTCCTACGAGCAGTACTTC
j_gene: TRBJ2-7; v_gene: TRBV9; abundance: few; d_gene: TRBD2; CDR3aa: CASSFTLAGGLNEQYF; CDR3nt: TGTGCCAGCAGCTTTACCTTAGCGGGGGGGCTGAACGAGCAGTACTTC
j_gene: TRBJ2-5; v_gene: TRBV27; abundance: few; d_gene: .; CDR3aa: CASSAGTSGQETQYF; CDR3nt: TGTGCCAGCAGCGCCGGGACGTCGGGTCAAGAGACCCAGTACTTC
j_gene: TRBJ1-1; v_gene: TRBV15; abundance: .; d_gene: .; CDR3aa: CATSRDKSTEAFF; CDR3nt: TGTGCCACCAGCAGAGATAAGTCCACTGAAGCTTTCTTT
j_gene: TRBJ1-1; v_gene: TRBV4-2; abundance: .; d_gene: TRBD1; CDR3aa: CASSQTMGTGYTEAFF; CDR3nt: TGTGCCAGCAGCCAAACGATGGGGACAGGGTACACTGAAGCTTTCTTT
j_gene: TRBJ2-5; v_gene: TRBV6-6; abundance: .; d_gene: .; CDR3aa: CASSFGGPLTGETQYF; CDR3nt: TGTGCCAGCAGTTTTGGGGGCCCTCTAACAGGAGAGACCCAGTACTTC
j_gene: TRBJ2-2; v_gene: TRBV5-4; abundance: few; d_gene: TRBD2; CDR3aa: CASSPLAGGGTGELFF; CDR3nt: TGTGCCAGCAGCCCCCTTGCGGGGGGCGGTACCGGGGAGCTGTTTTTT
j_gene: TRBJ2-2; v_gene: TRBV19; abundance: .; d_gene: TRBD2; CDR3aa: CASSGRREAATGELFF; CDR3nt: TGTGCCAGTAGTGGGCGGCGGGAGGCCGCGACCGGGGAGCTGTTTTTT
j_gene: TRBJ2-1; v_gene: TRBV7-9; abundance: .; d_gene: TRBD2; CDR3aa: CASSWSGRDEQFF; CDR3nt: TGTGCCAGCAGCTGGAGCGGGAGGGATGAGCAGTTCTTC
j_gene: TRBJ2-7; v_gene: TRBV18; abundance: .; d_gene: .; CDR3aa: CASSLGTSEQYF; CDR3nt: TGTGCCAGCTCACTTGGGACGTCTGAGCAGTACTTC